One sample yielded the 8 T cell receptor beta chains listed below, sequenced in a study of shared clonotypes between healthy human individuals. Naive CD8 isolation took CD45RO-negative cells positively selected for CCR7 and excluded terminally differentiated effector memory CD45RA+ cells. Assay: immunoSEQ multiplex PCR; the TCRdb copy retains only in-frame clones and omits some. The profile covers about 2.1 million clones, with 93% appearing a single time and around 1.7% taken by the ten largest. The sample consisted of naive CD8+ T cells from PBMCs. The receptors shown here come from a man in his late teens or twenties in good health. Some clones in this sample may be carry-over from other donors' samples.

The rearrangement links TRBV9 to TRBJ1-2; D might be TRBD1 (5 bases). The CDR3 has 14 amino acids. With 3 bases removed from V and 8 bases from J, the gap between germline ends came to 17 bases. In germline, CDR1 is SGDLS, CDR2 YYNGEE. CDR3: CASSGGDWVEGYTF. CDR3 nucleotides: TGTGCCAGCAGCGGTGGGGACTGGGTTGAGGGCTACACCTTC.

In regard to this clone: The sample has other DNA sequences that encode this CDR3 too. The chain links TRBV27 to TRBJ2-2; perhaps TRBD2 as D (5 bases). The CDR3 has 13 residues. Per the germline V gene, CDR1 is MNHEY and CDR2 is SMNVEV (reference sequence). V was shortened by 2 bases and J by 6 bases, with 7 bases between the two germline ends. The CDR3 bases are TGTGCCAGCAGTTTAGCCGGGGCCGGGGAGCTGTTTTTT. Protein sequence: CASSLAGAGELFF.

This chain connects TRBV5-1 to TRBJ2-7; the match to TRBD2 covers 10 bases. Germline trimming cut 2 bases from V and 0 bases from J; bases unmatched to any gene: 8. This CDR3 region has 17 residues. Germline assignment: CDR1 SGHRS and CDR2 YFSETQ. For the CDR3, the DNA is TGCGCCAGCAGCTTTGGGCTAGCGGGAGCCTCCTCCTACGAGCAGTACTTC. Protein: CASSFGLAGASSYEQYF.

The chain uses TRBV6-5 and TRBJ2-1; 7 nucleotides agree with TRBD2. Germline V lookup: CDR1 MNHEY, CDR2 SVGAGI. Germline trimming cut 5 bases from V and 8 bases from J; bases unmatched to any gene: 6. This CDR3 is 13 amino acids long. The CDR3 spells CASSRGVKDEQFF. The CDR3 region has the DNA TGTGCCAGCAGTCGGGGGGTTAAGGATGAGCAGTTCTTC.

This chain joins TRBV30 and TRBJ2-7, with D uncertain. With 5 bases removed from V and 5 bases from J, the gap between germline ends came to 13 bases. This CDR3 comprises 12 residues. Germline assignment: CDR1 GTSNPN and CDR2 SVGIG (reference sequence). CDR3 DNA: TGTGCCTGGGGAATACTTACCGACGAGCAGTACTTC. It specifies CAWGILTDEQYF.

The chain recombines TRBV6-5 with TRBJ2-3; no clear D gene. The germline gives CDR1 MNHEY, CDR2 SVGAGI. Trimming removed 2 bases at V and 2 bases at J, with 8 bases between. This CDR3 has 14 amino acids. CDR3 coding DNA: TGTGCCAGCAGTTACAGGCAGTCCACAGATACGCAGTATTTT. This gives the protein CASSYRQSTDTQYF.

The chain links TRBV27 to TRBJ1-1; TRBD1 might be the D (6 bases). Per germline, CDR1 MNHEY and CDR2 SMNVEV (reference sequence). This CDR3 is 14 amino acids long. The germline V and J ends were trimmed by 6 bases and 4 bases, with 15 bases remaining between them. Written as DNA, the CDR3 is TGTGCCAGCAGCACCACAGGGCTAGGCACTGAAGCTTTCTTT. Translated: CASSTTGLGTEAFF.

A note on this clone: This sample includes further DNA sequences coding for the same CDR3. This chain uses TRBV28 with TRBJ1-1, with 7 nucleotides matching TRBD1. The germline V gene has CDR1 MDHEN and CDR2 SYDVKM. V shed 6 bases and J 1 base; nucleotides not matched to a gene: 5. This CDR3 spans 14 amino acids. The CDR3 sequence is CASSFDRENTEAFF. The CDR3 nucleotides read TGTGCCAGCAGCTTCGACAGGGAGAACACTGAAGCTTTCTTT.